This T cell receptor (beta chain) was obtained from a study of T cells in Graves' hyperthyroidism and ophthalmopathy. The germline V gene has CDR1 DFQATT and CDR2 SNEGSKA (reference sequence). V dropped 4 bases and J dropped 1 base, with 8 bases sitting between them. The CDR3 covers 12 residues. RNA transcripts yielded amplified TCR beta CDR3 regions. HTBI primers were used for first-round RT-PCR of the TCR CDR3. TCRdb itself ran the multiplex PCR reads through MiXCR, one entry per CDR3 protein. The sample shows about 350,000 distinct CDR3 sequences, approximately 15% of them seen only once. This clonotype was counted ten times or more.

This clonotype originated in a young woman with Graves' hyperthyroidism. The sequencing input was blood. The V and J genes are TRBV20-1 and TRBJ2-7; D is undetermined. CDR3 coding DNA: TGCAGTGCTATGTTTCGTTCCTACGAGCAGTACTTC. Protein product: CSAMFRSYEQYF.